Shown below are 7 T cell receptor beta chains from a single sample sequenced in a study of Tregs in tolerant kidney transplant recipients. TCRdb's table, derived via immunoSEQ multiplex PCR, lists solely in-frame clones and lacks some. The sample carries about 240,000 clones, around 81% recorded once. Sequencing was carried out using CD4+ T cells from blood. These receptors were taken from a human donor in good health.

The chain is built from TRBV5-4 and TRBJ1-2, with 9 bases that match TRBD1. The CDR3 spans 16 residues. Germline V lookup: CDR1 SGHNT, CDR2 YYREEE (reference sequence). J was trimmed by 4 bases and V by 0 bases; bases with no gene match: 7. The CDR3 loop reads CASSLGGTGTFYGYTF. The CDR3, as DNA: TGTGCCAGCAGCTTGGGGGGGACAGGGACATTCTATGGCTACACCTTC.

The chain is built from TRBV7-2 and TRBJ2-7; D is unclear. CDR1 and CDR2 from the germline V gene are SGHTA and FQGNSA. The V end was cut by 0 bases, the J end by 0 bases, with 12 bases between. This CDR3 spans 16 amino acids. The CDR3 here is CASSLAGGVSSYEQYF. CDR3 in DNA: TGTGCCAGCAGCTTAGCGGGTGGCGTCAGCTCCTACGAGCAGTACTTC.

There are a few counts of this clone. Written as DNA, the CDR3 is TGTGCCACCACGATAATAGGACAGGGCTATGGCTACACCTTC. It is translated as CATTIIGQGYGYTF. This chain connects TRBV15 to TRBJ1-2; 8 nucleotides align to TRBD1. The CDR3 totals 14 residues. With 7 bases clipped from V and 4 bases from J, the junction kept 8 bases outside the gene matches. Per the germline V gene, CDR1 is LNHNV and CDR2 is YYDKDF (reference sequence). The full variable domain, with the rest looked up from reference TRBV15 and TRBJ1-2, is DAMVIQNPRYQVTQFGKPVTLSCSQTLNHNVMYWYQQKSSQAPKLLFHYYDKDFNNEADTPDNFQSRRPNTSFCFLDIRSPGLGDTAMYLCATTIIGQGYGYTFGSGTRLTVV.

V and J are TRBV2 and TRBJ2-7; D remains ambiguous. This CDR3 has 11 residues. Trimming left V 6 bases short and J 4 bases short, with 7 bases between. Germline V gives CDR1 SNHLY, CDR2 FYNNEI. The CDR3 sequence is CASSRNYEQYF. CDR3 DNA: TGTGCCAGCAGCCGAAATTACGAGCAGTACTTC. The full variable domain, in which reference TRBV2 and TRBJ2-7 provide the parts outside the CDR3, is EPEVTQTPSHQVTQMGQEVILRCVPISNHLYFYWYRQILGQKVEFLVSFYNNEISEKSEIFDDQFSVERPDGSNFTLKIRSTKLEDSAMYFCASSRNYEQYFGPGTRLTVT.

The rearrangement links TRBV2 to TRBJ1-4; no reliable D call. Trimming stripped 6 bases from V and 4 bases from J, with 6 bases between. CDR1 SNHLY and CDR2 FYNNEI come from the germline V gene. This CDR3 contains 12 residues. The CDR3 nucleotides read TGTGCCAGCAGCCAGGTTAATGAAAAACTGTTTTTT. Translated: CASSQVNEKLFF.

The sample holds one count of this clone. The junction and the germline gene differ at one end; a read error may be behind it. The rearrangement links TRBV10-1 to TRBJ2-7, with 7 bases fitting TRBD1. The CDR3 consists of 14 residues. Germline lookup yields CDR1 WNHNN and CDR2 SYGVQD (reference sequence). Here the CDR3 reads CASTERQGDFEQYF. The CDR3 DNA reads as TGCGCCAGCACTGAGCGACAGGGAGACTTTGAGCAGTACTTC.

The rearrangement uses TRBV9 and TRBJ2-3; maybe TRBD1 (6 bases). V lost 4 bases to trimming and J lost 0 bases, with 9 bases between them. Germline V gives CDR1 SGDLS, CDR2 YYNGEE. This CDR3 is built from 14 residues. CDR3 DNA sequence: TGTGCCAGCAGCCAGGGGTATAGCACAGATACGCAGTATTTT. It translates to CASSQGYSTDTQYF. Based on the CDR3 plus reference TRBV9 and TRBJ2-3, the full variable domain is DSGVTQTPKHLITATGQRVTLRCSPRSGDLSVYWYQQSLDQGLQFLIQYYNGEERAKGNILERFSAQQFPDLHSELNLSSLELGDSALYFCASSQGYSTDTQYFGPGTRLTVL.